This TCR beta chain was sequenced in a study of preoperative IRX-2 immunotherapy in early breast cancer. Treatment of the sample: preoperative locoregional IRX-2 cytokine immunotherapy. Preoperative locoregional IRX-2 cytokine immunotherapy was tested in the phase Ib source study. Germline V gives CDR1 GTSNPN, CDR2 SVGIG (reference sequence). The CDR3 runs 15 residues. V dropped 0 bases and J dropped 1 base, with 12 bases sitting between them. Profiled with immunoSEQ multiplex PCR; TCRdb holds only in-frame clones, not every one. The sample lists around 57,000 clones, roughly 94% occurring once. The V and J genes are TRBV30 and TRBJ1-1, with no clear D. The sample was taken from a patient treated with IRX-2 immunotherapy. This receptor was obtained from a human donor with breast cancer. CDR3 in amino acids: CAWSVSGVGNTEAFF. CDR3 coding DNA: TGTGCCTGGAGTGTCTCCGGAGTGGGGAACACTGAAGCTTTCTTT.